This TCR beta chain was obtained from a study of blood T cell repertoires in COVID-19. Study information: Samples of COVID-19 (acute and convalescent) were obtained from the United States, Italy and Spain. T cells, B-cell-depleted T cells, or PBMCs provided the cDNA or gDNA that served as material.

The authors' processing: Amplification with reference gene primers provided the estimates of nucleated cell counts. Sequencing was performed with immunoSEQ multiplex PCR; in TCRdb, only in-frame clones are kept and a portion is missing. The DNA was the basis for D and trimming; V, J and clone size are from that table. The sample has 90,000 to 120,000 clones, around 66% seen once; the top ten hold roughly 6.2%. In this sample, this clone turned up many times. Sequenced input: peripheral blood. The clonotype was recovered from a man at least 80 years old with acute or convalescent COVID-19.

CDR3 residues: CASSPGGFSYNSPLHF. The CDR3 region has the DNA TGTGCCAGCAGCCCTGGAGGGTTCTCCTATAATTCACCCCTCCACTTT. The chain couples TRBV5-6 to TRBJ1-6; no reliable D call. The germline V gene encodes CDR1 SGHDT and CDR2 YYEEEE. The CDR3 has 16 residues. Between the trimmed V and J ends, which lost 4 bases and 0 bases, there was a span of 11 bases.